This entry concerns a single T cell receptor (beta chain). The antigen is unknown. This sample stems from a study of CD8 T cells in Susac syndrome. Study context: Roughly six sequenced Susac syndrome patients had clinically active disease, while 8 or 9 were in remission. At blood draw, Susac syndrome patients were therapy-naive, on corticosteroids, or on intravenous immunoglobulin alone. General study results and limits: Among active patients and in TEMRA cells, CD8+ clonal expansion in Susac reached its peak.

Reverse transcription of about 0.45 to 1 ug RNA used random hexamers. TCRdb re-called the immunoSEQ multiplex PCR reads through MiXCR, storing one row per CDR3 protein. Among 92,000 or so distinct CDR3 sequences listed, about 96% were seen once. Germline values: CDR1 SEHNR, CDR2 FQNEAQ (reference sequence). The V gene lost 1 base and the J gene lost 7 bases, with 11 bases spanning the gap. This CDR3 has 14 residues. The chain has TRBV7-9 and TRBJ1-5; D is unclear. The receptor's source is a human donor with Susac syndrome. The sample was CD8+ T cells from PBMCs. The CDR3 nucleotides are TGTGCCAGCAGCTTAGAATTCAACAGCCAGCCCCAGCATTTT. Amino acid sequence: CASSLEFNSQPQHF. Filled out from reference TRBV7-9 and TRBJ1-5, the complete variable domain reads DTGVSQNPRHKITKRGQNVTFRCDPISEHNRLYWYRQTLGQGPEFLTYFQNEAQLEKSRLLSDRFSAERPKGSFSTLEIQRTEQGDSAMYLCASSLEFNSQPQHFGDGTRLSIL.